This TCR beta chain stems from a study of breast tumors, draining lymph nodes, adjacent tissues. Samples came from axillary lymph nodes draining the breast cancer. Between the trimmed V and J ends, which lost 4 bases and 12 bases, there was a span of 19 bases. This CDR3 has 13 amino acids. Germline V gene data show CDR1 as SGHDT and CDR2 as YYEEEE. One entry per CDR3 protein, called by TCRdb with MiXCR from the multiplex PCR reads. The sample records over 250,000 distinct CDR3 sequences, around 30% being singletons. This clonotype appeared many times. Its antigen is currently unknown. Findings and caveats of the study: Tumor repertoires ranked between lymph nodes and nontumor tissue in diversity, with V and J gene preferences.

The chain is built from TRBV5-6 and TRBJ2-5, with D possibly matching TRBD2 (6 bases). The material sequenced was axillary lymph node tissue. This clonotype originated in a female donor with breast cancer. Some clones in this sample may be carry-over from other donors' samples. In DNA, the CDR3 is TGTGCCAGCAGCCCCAGTGAACCGGGACTGAAGTACTTC. Amino acid sequence: CASSPSEPGLKYF. The full variable domain, completed using reference TRBV5-6 and TRBJ2-5, is DAGVTQSPTHLIKTRGQQVTLRCSPKSGHDTVSWYQQALGQGPQFIFQYYEEEERQRGNFPDRFSGHQFPNYSSELNVNALLLGDSALYLCASSPSEPGLKYFGPGTRLLVL.